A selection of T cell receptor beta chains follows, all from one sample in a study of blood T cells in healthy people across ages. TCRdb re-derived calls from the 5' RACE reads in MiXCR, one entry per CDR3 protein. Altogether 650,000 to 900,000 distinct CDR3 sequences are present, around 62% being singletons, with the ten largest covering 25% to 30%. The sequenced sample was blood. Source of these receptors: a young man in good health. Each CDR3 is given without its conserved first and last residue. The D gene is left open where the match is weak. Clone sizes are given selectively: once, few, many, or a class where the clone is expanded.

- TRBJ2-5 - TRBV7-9 ASSLVLGSQETQY
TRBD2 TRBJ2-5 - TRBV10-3 AISEGLAGSETQY
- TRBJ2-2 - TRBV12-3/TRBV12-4 ASSSRLLAGELF
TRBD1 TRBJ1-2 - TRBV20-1 SAHRGQWLHGGSGYT
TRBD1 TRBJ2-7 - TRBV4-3 ASSQDWRQGIHEQY
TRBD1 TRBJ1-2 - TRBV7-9 ASSLERTGDYGYT
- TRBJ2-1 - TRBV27 ASSFLGGGHNEQF
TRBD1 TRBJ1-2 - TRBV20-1 SAMAGGGGYT
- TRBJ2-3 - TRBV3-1 ASSQEYISTDAQY
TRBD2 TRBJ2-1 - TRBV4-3 ASSQDRYRTSGTNNEQF
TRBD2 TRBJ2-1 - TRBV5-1 ASSLAASGGNTEQF
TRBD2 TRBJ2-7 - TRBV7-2 ASSLGMSVAGLYEQY
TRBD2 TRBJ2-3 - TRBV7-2 ASSMGRERDTQY
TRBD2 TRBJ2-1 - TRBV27 ASSLGRGGSNEQF
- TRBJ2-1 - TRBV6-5 ATSTGTNYNEQF
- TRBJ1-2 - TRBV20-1 SAREGGLNYGYT
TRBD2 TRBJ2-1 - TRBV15 ATSNLGTNSYNEQF
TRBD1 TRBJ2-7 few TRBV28 ASSLWGQRTGYSYEQY
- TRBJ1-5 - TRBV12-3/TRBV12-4 ASSLATGSGNQPQH